This passage covers 2 T cell receptor beta chains from one sample sequenced in a study of T cell responses to AZD1222 COVID-19 vaccine (dated by TCRdb to about 2021). Library creation used the immunoSEQ multiplex PCR assay. TCRdb's version of the immuneACCESS table is confined to in-frame rearrangements and falls short of the full clone set. An unresolved V gene accounts for under half of the shortfall where checked; the remainder is of unknown origin. A total of about 200,000 clones appear in this sample, about 94% of them only once. Clones ranked in the top ten supply approximately 1% of the sample. Interpreted using the paper, the time point label stands for: about 28 days (+/-7) after the second vaccine dose. The sample consisted of peripheral blood, taken 28 days after the second AZD1222 dose. Receptors were obtained from an adult who received the AZD1222 COVID-19 vaccine.

The rearrangement uses TRBV5-1 and TRBJ2-5, with 11 bases lining up with TRBD1. Germline CDR1 reads SGHRS; CDR2 reads YFSETQ. The CDR3 length is 15 residues. The V segment lost 0 bases and the J segment 4 bases; nucleotides outside the gene matches: 2. The CDR3 sequence is CASSLGTGGVETQYF. The CDR3 DNA reads as TGCGCCAGCAGCTTGGGGACAGGGGGCGTAGAGACCCAGTACTTC.

The chain has TRBV5-1 and TRBJ2-2; TRBD1 matches 7 bases. This CDR3 has 14 residues. V dropped 4 bases and J dropped 9; count of bases not matched to a gene: 9. Germline assignment: CDR1 SGHRS and CDR2 YFSETQ. CDR3 coding DNA: TGCGCCAGCAGCCCCGGACAGGAAGGAAGGGAGCTGTTTTTT. It encodes CASSPGQEGRELFF.